This T cell receptor (beta chain) was identified in a study of T cells in Graves' hyperthyroidism and ophthalmopathy. General study findings and limits: Most thyroid clonotypes that were expanded above 0.001 also turned up in blood.

Stable Graves' hyperthyroidism meant no ophthalmopathy progression within 18 months. Each diagnosis was grounded in clinical symptoms, serum thyroxine and TRAb, thyroid ultrasound, and orbital computed tomography. TCR beta CDR3 regions were amplified from RNA transcripts. An initial round of RT-PCR targeting the TCR CDR3 relied on the HTBI primer set. MiXCR was run by TCRdb on the multiplex PCR reads, yielding one entry per CDR3 protein. The sample yields approximately 220,000 distinct CDR3 sequences, 15% to 20% seen once. The junction had 11 bases not matched to a gene; V was cut back by 5 bases and J by 8 bases. The V gene's germline CDR1 is SEHNR and CDR2 FQNEAQ (reference sequence). The CDR3 covers 15 residues. This clonotype was detected ten times or more. Antigen: not known.

The chain is built from TRBV7-9 and TRBJ1-4; the match to TRBD1 covers 7 bases. The sequencing input was blood. This clonotype originated in a middle-aged man with Graves' hyperthyroidism. CDR3 loop: CASSLIGDSGEKLFF. The CDR3 nucleotides read TGTGCCAGCAGCCTCATAGGGGACAGCGGGGAAAAACTGTTTTTT.